This TCR beta chain was retrieved from a study of neurological immune-mediated disorders. Study-wide results and limits: There were no CDR3 amino acid sequences shared by expanded clones across subjects, a result suggesting private repertoires in all groups.

It was by 5'RACE with 10-nucleotide random UMIs that the cDNA was made. TCRdb re-analysed the 5' RACE reads in MiXCR, keeping a single row per CDR3 protein. The repertoire consists of tens of thousands of distinct CDR3 sequences, with around 24% occurring once and the leading ten covering 3.5% to 5.5%. This clonotype has at least ten counts. The target antigen is unknown. Germline V gene sequence: CDR1 MNHNS, CDR2 SASEGT. CDR3 length: 12 amino acids. V was pared by 4 bases and J by 8 bases, with 11 bases between. Time point noted: technical triplicate 2. PBMCs stored at -80 C, numbering 2 million, were the origin of the unsorted libraries.

This sequence was found in a man between 60 and 75 years old with HTLV-1-associated myelopathy (HAM/TSP). The sample consisted of PBMCs. The chain uses TRBV6-1 and TRBJ1-1; maybe TRBD1 (6 bases). CDR3 loop: CASSVTGMEAFF. The DNA of the CDR3 is TGTGCCAGCAGTGTCACAGGGATGGAAGCTTTCTTT.